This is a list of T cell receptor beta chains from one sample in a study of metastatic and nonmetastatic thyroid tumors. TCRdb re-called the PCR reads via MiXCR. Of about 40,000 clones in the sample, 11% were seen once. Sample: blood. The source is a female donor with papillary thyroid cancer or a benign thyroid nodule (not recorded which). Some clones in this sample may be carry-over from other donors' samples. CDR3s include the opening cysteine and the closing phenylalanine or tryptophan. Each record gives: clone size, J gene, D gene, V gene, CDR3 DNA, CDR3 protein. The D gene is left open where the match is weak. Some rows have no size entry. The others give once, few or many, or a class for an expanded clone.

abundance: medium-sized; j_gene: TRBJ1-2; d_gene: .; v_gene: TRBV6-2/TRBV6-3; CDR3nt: TGTGCCAGCAGTTCGATCGGGCTAGTCTATGGCTACACCTTC; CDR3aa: CASSSIGLVYGYTF
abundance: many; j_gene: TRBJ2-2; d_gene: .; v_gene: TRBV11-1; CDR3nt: TGTGCCAGCAGCCCCCGCCGGGACGCGAACACCGGGGAGCTGTTTTTT; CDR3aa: CASSPRRDANTGELFF
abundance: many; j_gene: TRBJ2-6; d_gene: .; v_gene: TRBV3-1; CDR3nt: TGTGCCAGCAGCCACCTGCCTTCCGGGCCTGGGGCCAACGTCCTGACTTTC; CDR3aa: CASSHLPSGPGANVLTF
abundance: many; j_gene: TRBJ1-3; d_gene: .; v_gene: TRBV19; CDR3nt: TGTGCCAGTAGAAGGGACGTGAACTCTGGAAACACCATATATTTT; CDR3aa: CASRRDVNSGNTIYF
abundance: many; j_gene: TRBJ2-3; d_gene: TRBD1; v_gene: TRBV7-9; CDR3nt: TGTGCCAGCAGCCCGGACAGGGGGCGAGATACGCAGTATTTT; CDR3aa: CASSPDRGRDTQYF
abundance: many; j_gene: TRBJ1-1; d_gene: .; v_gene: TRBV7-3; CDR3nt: TGTGCCAGCAGCCCCGGAAGAGGTGAAGCTTTCTTT; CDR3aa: CASSPGRGEAFF
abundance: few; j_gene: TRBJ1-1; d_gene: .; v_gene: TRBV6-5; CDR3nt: TGTGCCAGCAGGTACACTGAAGCTTTCTTT; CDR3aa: CASRYTEAFF
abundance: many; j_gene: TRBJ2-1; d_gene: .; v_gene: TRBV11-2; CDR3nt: TGTGCCAGCAGCTTAGATGGGTCCTCCTACAATGAGCAGTTCTTC; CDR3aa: CASSLDGSSYNEQFF
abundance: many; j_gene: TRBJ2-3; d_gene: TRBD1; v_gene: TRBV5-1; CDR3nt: TGCGCCAGCGACCCCGGGACAGGGCGCACAGATACGCAGTATTTT; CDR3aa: CASDPGTGRTDTQYF
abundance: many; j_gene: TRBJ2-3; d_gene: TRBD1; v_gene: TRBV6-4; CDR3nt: TGTGCCAGCAACCTAAGGGGGACAGGGGGCGCGATGGGCACAGATACGCAGTATTTT; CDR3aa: CASNLRGTGGAMGTDTQYF
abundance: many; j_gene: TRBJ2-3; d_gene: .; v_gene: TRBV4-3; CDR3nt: TGCGCCAGCAGCCAAGGGGGGCCCGGGAGCTGGGGCACAGATACGCAGTATTTT; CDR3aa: CASSQGGPGSWGTDTQYF
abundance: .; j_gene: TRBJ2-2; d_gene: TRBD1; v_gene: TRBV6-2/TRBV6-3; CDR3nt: TGTGCCAGCAGGGCCTTGACAGGGTACACCGGGGAGCTGTTTTTT; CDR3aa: CASRALTGYTGELFF
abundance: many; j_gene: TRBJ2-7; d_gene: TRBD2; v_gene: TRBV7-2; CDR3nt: TGTGCCAGCAGCTTGGGTCTAGCGGGGACCCGCGAGCAGTACTTC; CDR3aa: CASSLGLAGTREQYF
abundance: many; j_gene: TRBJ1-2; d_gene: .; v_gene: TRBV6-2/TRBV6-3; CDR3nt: TGTGCCAGCAGTTTCACCGGGACCGCAAATCACTATGGCTACACCTTC; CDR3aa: CASSFTGTANHYGYTF
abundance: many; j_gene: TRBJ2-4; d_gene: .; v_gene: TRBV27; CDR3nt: TGTGCCAGCAGTTTATACGGGAGTGGGGCCAAAAACATTCAGTACTTC; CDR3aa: CASSLYGSGAKNIQYF
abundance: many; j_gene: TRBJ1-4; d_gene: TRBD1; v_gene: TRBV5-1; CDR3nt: TGCGCCAGCAGCTTGGATGTGACAGGGGCCGCAACTAATGAAAAACTGTTTTTT; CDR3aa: CASSLDVTGAATNEKLFF
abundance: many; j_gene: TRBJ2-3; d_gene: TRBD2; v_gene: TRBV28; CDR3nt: TGTGCCAGCAGTTTCTCGCGGGAGACAGATACGCAGTATTTT; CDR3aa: CASSFSRETDTQYF
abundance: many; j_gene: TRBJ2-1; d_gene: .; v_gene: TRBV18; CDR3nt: TGTGCCAGCTCACTATACGGGCAGGACAATGAGCAGTTCTTC; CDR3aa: CASSLYGQDNEQFF
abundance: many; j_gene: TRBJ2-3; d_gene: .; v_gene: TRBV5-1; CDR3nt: TGCGCCAGCAGCCCAAACTCGGGTACGCAGTATTTT; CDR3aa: CASSPNSGTQYF
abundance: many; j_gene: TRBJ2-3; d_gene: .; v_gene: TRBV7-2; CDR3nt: TGTGCCAGCAGCGCAGCGGAGTGGGACACAGATACGCAGTATTTT; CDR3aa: CASSAAEWDTDTQYF
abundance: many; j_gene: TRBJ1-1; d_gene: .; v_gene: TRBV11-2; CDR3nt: TGTGCCAGCAGCTTATTTTCACTGACGGGCCCGAACACTGAAGCTTTCTTT; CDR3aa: CASSLFSLTGPNTEAFF
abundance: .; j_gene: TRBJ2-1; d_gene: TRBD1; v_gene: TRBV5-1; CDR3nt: TGCGCCAGCAGCCACAGACCGGGACAGGGGGCGGGCGGGGTTTTCAATGAGCAGTTCTTC; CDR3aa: CASSHRPGQGAGGVFNEQFF
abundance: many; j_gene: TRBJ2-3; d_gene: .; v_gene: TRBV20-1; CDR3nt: TGCAGTGCTAGTTGGGGAGGCACAGATACGCAGTATTTT; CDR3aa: CSASWGGTDTQYF
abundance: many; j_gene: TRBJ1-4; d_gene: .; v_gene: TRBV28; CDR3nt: TGTGCCAGCAGTTTATCCGGTCAGGCGAAACTGTTTTTT; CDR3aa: CASSLSGQAKLFF
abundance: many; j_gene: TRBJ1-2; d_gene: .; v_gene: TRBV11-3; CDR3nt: TGTGCCAGCAGCTTAGGGGGGCAGGATGGCTACACCTTC; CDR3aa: CASSLGGQDGYTF
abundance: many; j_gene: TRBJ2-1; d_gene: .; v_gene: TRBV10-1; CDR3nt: TGCGCCAGCAGCCCACGGGACTCGCCGTCGAATGAGCAGTTCTTC; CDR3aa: CASSPRDSPSNEQFF
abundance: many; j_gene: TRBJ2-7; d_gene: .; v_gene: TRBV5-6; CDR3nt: TGTGCCAGCAGCTTCCAAGGACAGACTTCCTACGAGCAGTACTTC; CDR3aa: CASSFQGQTSYEQYF
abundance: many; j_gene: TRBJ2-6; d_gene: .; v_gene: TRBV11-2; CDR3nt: TGTGCCAGCAGCCCAAGGGACGGAAATCCCTCTGGGGCCAACGTCCTGACTTTC; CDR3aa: CASSPRDGNPSGANVLTF
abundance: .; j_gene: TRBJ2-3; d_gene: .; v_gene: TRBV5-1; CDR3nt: TGCGCCAGCAGCTACAGCCTGGGGGGCACAGATACGCAGTATTTT; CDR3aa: CASSYSLGGTDTQYF
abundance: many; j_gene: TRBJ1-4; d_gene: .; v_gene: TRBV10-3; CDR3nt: TGTGCCATCAGAGGCAATCTCAATGAAAAACTGTTTTTT; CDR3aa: CAIRGNLNEKLFF
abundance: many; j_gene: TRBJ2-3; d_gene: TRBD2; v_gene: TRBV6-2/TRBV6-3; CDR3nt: TGTGCCAGCAGTACCCAGACTAGCTTCTATCTGACAGATACGCAGTATTTT; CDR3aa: CASSTQTSFYLTDTQYF
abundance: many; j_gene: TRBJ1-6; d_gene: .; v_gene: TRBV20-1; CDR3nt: TGCAGTGCTCCCCGCCCGACCCGGAATTCACCCCTCCACTTT; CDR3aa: CSAPRPTRNSPLHF
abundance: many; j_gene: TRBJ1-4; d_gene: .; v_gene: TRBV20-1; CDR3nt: TGCAGTGCTAGAAGTCCGACAGAAAATAATGAAAAACTGTTTTTT; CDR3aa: CSARSPTENNEKLFF
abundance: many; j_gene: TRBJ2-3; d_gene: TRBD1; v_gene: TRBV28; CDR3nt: TGTGCCAGCAGTCGCCGACAGGGTTGGGGAGATACGCAGTATTTT; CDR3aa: CASSRRQGWGDTQYF
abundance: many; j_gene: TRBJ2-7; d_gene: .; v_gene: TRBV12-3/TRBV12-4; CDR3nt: TGTGCCAGCAGTTTACACGTGGGGGGCCACGAGCAGTACTTC; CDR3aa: CASSLHVGGHEQYF
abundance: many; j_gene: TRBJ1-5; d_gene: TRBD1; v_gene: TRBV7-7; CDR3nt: TGTGCTAGCAGCCGTGACAGGGATCAGCCCCAGCATTTT; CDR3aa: CASSRDRDQPQHF
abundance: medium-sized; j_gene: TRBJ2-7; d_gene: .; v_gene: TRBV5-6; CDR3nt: TGTGCCAGCAGCTTGGCGGAAAACGAATACGAGCAGTACTTC; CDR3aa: CASSLAENEYEQYF
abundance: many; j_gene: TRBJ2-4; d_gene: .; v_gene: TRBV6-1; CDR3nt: TGTGCCAGCAGGGGACTCTCTGGGGCCAAAAACATTCAGTACTTC; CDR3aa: CASRGLSGAKNIQYF
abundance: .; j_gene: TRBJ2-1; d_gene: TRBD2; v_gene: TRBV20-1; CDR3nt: TGCAGTGCCATACTAGCGGTAGTGAGGCACAATGAGCAGTTCTTC; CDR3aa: CSAILAVVRHNEQFF
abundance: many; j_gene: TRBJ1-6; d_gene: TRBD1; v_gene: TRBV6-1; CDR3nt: TGTGCCAGCAGCCTAGACAGGGGTAATTCACCCCTCCACTTT; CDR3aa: CASSLDRGNSPLHF
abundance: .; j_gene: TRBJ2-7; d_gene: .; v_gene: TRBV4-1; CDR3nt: TGCGCCAGCAGCCAATATCCTCCTGTACAGGGTACCTACGATCAGTACTTC; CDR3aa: CASSQYPPVQGTYDQYF
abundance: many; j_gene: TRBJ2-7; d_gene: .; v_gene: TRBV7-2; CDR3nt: TGTGCCAGCAGCCCCGGTCTGGGCTCCTACGAGCAGTACTTC; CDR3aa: CASSPGLGSYEQYF
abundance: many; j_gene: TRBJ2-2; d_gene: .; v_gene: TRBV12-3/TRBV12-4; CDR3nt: TGTGCCAGCAGCTCCACCCCCGGGTTCACCGGGGAGCTGTTTTTT; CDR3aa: CASSSTPGFTGELFF
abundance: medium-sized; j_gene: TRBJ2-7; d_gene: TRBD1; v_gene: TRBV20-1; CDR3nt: TGCAGTGCTAGATCTTCAGGGGGCTACGAGCAGTACTTC; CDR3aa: CSARSSGGYEQYF
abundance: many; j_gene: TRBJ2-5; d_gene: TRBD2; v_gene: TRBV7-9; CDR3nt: TGTGCCAGCAGCTTAGCGGGAGGGCCGGGGGAGACCCAGTACTTC; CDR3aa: CASSLAGGPGETQYF